The sequence of this T cell receptor beta chain was determined in a study of blood T cell repertoires in COVID-19. Overall study: T cells, B-cell-depleted T cells, or PBMCs provided the cDNA or gDNA that served as material.

TCRdb keeps only in-frame clones here, not all; method: immunoSEQ multiplex PCR. The table shows about 100,000 clones, with 90% occurring only once. CDR3 length: 19 amino acids. Germline V gives CDR1 MRHNA, CDR2 SNTAGT. With 3 bases clipped from V and 8 bases from J, the junction kept 22 bases outside the gene matches. This clonotype was obtained from a man aged 50 to 59 with acute or convalescent COVID-19. The gene calls are TRBV6-4 and TRBJ2-1, with TRBD2 matching 7 bases. The sequenced sample was peripheral blood. CDR3 protein: CASSERALLTSVFRHEQFF. In nucleotides, the CDR3 is TGTGCCAGCAGTGAGCGCGCGCTACTAACTAGCGTATTTAGGCATGAGCAGTTCTTC.